This T cell receptor (beta chain) was identified in a study of blood T cell repertoires in COVID-19. Across the whole study: Donors in the United States, Italy and Spain gave samples during acute or convalescent COVID-19. PBMCs, B-cell-depleted T cells, or T cells provided the cDNA or gDNA that made up the material.

Per the germline V gene, CDR1 is SGHTS and CDR2 is YDEGEE. The length of the CDR3 is 16 residues. V lost 4 bases to trimming and J lost 0 bases, with 14 bases between them. As processed by the authors: Quantification of nucleated cells was approximated via reference gene primer amplification. Generated by immunoSEQ multiplex PCR, the TCRdb table keeps only in-frame clones and is missing some. V and J calls and clone size follow that table, whereas D and trimming were derived from the DNA. The data show 40,000 to 60,000 clones, 90% seen once. The sample comprised peripheral blood. This chain links TRBV5-8 with TRBJ2-1; maybe TRBD1 (6 bases). The sequence was obtained from a human donor in a cohort sampled during active COVID-19. For the CDR3, the DNA is TGTGCCAGCAGCAGCACCGGGACAAGCTCCTACAATGAGCAGTTCTTC. Amino acids: CASSSTGTSSYNEQFF.